Described below is a single T cell receptor (beta chain) sequence and its context. The antigen remains undetermined. Method: immunoSEQ multiplex PCR; TCRdb's copy keeps in-frame clones and lacks some. This sample carries approximately 23,000 clones, 75% to 90% of them seen once, and the ten largest clones take 36%. This record comes from a study of OX40 agonist ivuxolimab in advanced cancers. Study-level results: Clonal expansion was seen in CD4+ and CD8+ blood T cells by week 6 at 0.1 to 3.0 mg/kg.

After removal of 2 bases from V and 7 bases from J, the junction contained 5 bases not matched to a gene. CDR1 is SEHNR and CDR2 is FQNEAQ in the germline V gene (reference sequence). CDR3 size: 17 residues. The sequence came from an adult with an advanced solid tumor such as melanoma, head and neck, liver or kidney cancer. J is TRBJ2-1 and V is TRBV7-9, with 16 bases lining up with TRBD2. Sequencing used CD4+ or CD8+ T cells sorted from blood, obtained in a trial of the OX40 agonist ivuxolimab. The CDR3 DNA sequence: TGTGCCAGCAGCTTAAAGACGGGACTAGCGGGAGGGAATGAGCAGTTCTTC. This codes for CASSLKTGLAGGNEQFF.